The 28 T cell receptor beta chains listed next were all sequenced from one sample in a study of blood T cell repertoires in COVID-19. Using immunoSEQ multiplex PCR, the repertoire was profiled, and TCRdb retains in-frame clones only, with some absent. The repertoire holds about 150,000 clones, with roughly 84% as singletons. The sequencing input was peripheral blood. These receptors all stem from a woman in her forties or fifties with acute or convalescent COVID-19.

The chain employs TRBV7-2 and TRBJ1-1; D remains unclear. CDR1 and CDR2 (germline): SGHTA, FQGNSA. The CDR3 runs 14 residues. V was clipped by 1 base and J by 6 bases, with 12 bases between them. CDR3 sequence: CASSLGHSVPEAFF. As DNA, the CDR3 is TGTGCCAGCAGCTTAGGACACTCCGTGCCTGAAGCTTTCTTT.

A few counts support this clone. V gene TRBV1 combines with J gene TRBJ2-1; whether TRBD2, the table's D call, matches the DNA was not checked. TRBV1 is a pseudogene. The CDR3 has 18 residues. The CDR3 DNA reads as TGCACCAGCAGCCCGAGTAACCAGACTAGCGGGAGGGCCGCTGAGCAGTTCTTC. This translates into CTSSPSNQTSGRAAEQFF.

V usage is TRBV5-4 and J usage is TRBJ1-1; 8 positions match TRBD1. The CDR3 contains 14 residues. Trimming removed 6 bases from V and 1 base from J; junction bases left unmatched: 5. Looked up from germline, CDR1 is SGHNT and CDR2 is YYREEE (reference sequence). CDR3 bases: TGTGCCAGCACCTCGGGACAGGCGAACACTGAAGCTTTCTTT. Translating gives CASTSGQANTEAFF.

The chain links TRBV24-1 to TRBJ1-5; perhaps TRBD1 as D (5 bases). This CDR3 spans 12 amino acids. Germline CDR1 is KGHDR and CDR2 is SFDVKD. V was clipped by 0 bases and J by 12 bases, with 8 bases between them. The CDR3 bases are TGTGCCACCAGTGATTTGCAGCAGGGCCAGCATTTT. It is translated as CATSDLQQGQHF.

This chain uses TRBV3-1 (or the pseudogene TRBV3-2) with TRBJ2-1, with 14 bases aligning to TRBD2. With 3 bases clipped from V and 0 bases from J, the junction kept 7 bases outside the gene matches. This CDR3 is 19 amino acids long. Germline V gene lookup returns CDR1 LGHDT and CDR2 YNNKEL (reference sequence). This chain's CDR3 is CASSHGLAGGPSSYNEQFF. CDR3 sequence (DNA): TGTGCCAGCAGCCACGGACTAGCGGGAGGCCCGAGCTCCTACAATGAGCAGTTCTTC.

This rearrangement joins TRBV7-8 to TRBJ2-7, with unresolved D. The CDR3 extends over 13 amino acids. Trimming left V 6 bases short and J 5 bases short, with 14 bases between. Germline CDR1 is SGHVS and CDR2 is FQNEAQ. Here the CDR3 reads CASSSSPQNEQYF. The CDR3 DNA sequence: TGTGCCAGCAGTTCGTCCCCTCAGAACGAGCAGTACTTC.

V gene TRBV2 combines with J gene TRBJ2-4; tentatively, D is TRBD1 (6 bases). Germline CDR1 SNHLY, CDR2 FYNNEI. The CDR3 is 13 amino acids. V was clipped by 6 bases and J by 7 bases, with 13 bases between them. The chain's CDR3 is CASRGDQGNIQYF. The CDR3 DNA reads as TGTGCCAGCAGGGGGGATCAGGGGAACATTCAGTACTTC. The full variable domain, rest sourced from reference TRBV2 and TRBJ2-4, is EPEVTQTPSHQVTQMGQEVILRCVPISNHLYFYWYRQILGQKVEFLVSFYNNEISEKSEIFDDQFSVERPDGSNFTLKIRSTKLEDSAMYFCASRGDQGNIQYFGAGTRLSVL.

This chain links TRBV28 with TRBJ1-3; TRBD1 matches at 8 bases. This CDR3 has 15 amino acids. The V segment lost 2 bases and the J segment 2 bases; nucleotides outside the gene matches: 2. Germline V gives CDR1 MDHEN, CDR2 SYDVKM. The DNA of the CDR3 is TGTGCCAGCAGTTTACAGACAGGGGCTGGAAACACCATATATTTT. The encoded protein is CASSLQTGAGNTIYF.

The chain links TRBV7-3 to TRBJ2-3, with D perhaps matching TRBD1 (6 bases). V was pared by 6 bases and J by 2 bases, with 9 bases between. The CDR3 is 13 residues long. CDR1 is SGHTA, CDR2 FQGTGA, per germline. CDR3 DNA: TGTGCCAGCAGGTGGGACAACACAGATACGCAGTATTTT. The encoded protein is CASRWDNTDTQYF.

J is TRBJ2-1 and V is TRBV19, with 9 bases identical to TRBD1. Trimming cost V 5 bases and J 1 base; bases outside gene matches: 9. The CDR3 is 17 residues long. Germline CDR1 LNHDA, CDR2 SQIVND (reference sequence). The CDR3 is CASSPHTGGASYNEQFF. In DNA, the CDR3 is TGTGCCAGTAGTCCGCACACAGGGGGCGCTTCCTACAATGAGCAGTTCTTC.

V and J are TRBV10-2 and TRBJ1-5; 8 bases agree with TRBD1. The CDR3 has 14 amino acids. Trimming removed 4 bases from V and 4 bases from J; junction bases left unmatched: 3. The V gene's germline CDR1 is WSHSY and CDR2 SAAADI. This chain's CDR3 is CASSADRGNQPQHF. The CDR3 DNA sequence: TGCGCCAGCAGTGCCGACAGGGGTAATCAGCCCCAGCATTTT.

V and J are TRBV7-2 and TRBJ2-1; D perhaps matches TRBD2 (5 bases). The CDR3 has 14 residues. From germline, CDR1 is SGHTA and CDR2 FQGNSA. V lost 5 bases and J lost 4, with 12 bases in between. CDR3 sequence: CASSRQTTYNEQFF. The DNA of the CDR3 is TGTGCCAGCAGCCGGCAGACTACTTACAATGAGCAGTTCTTC.

J is TRBJ2-1 and V is TRBV5-1, with 9 bases fitting TRBD1. CDR1 and CDR2 from the germline V gene are SGHRS and YFSETQ. The CDR3 runs 16 residues. V lost 0 bases and J lost 7; bases outside the gene matches: 8. The CDR3 DNA sequence: TGCGCCAGCAGCTTGGATCCGGGACAGGGCTTGAATGAGCAGTTCTTC. This encodes CASSLDPGQGLNEQFF.

The V call is TRBV7-3, the J call TRBJ1-5; 7 nucleotides agree with TRBD1. Trimming at V came to 5 bases and at J to 4 bases, leaving 8 bases not matched to a gene. The CDR3 is 15 amino acids. CDR1 is SGHTA and CDR2 is FQGTGA in the germline V gene. The DNA of the CDR3 is TGTGCCAGCAGCCCACCCGGGACAGATAATCAGCCCCAGCATTTT. It codes for CASSPPGTDNQPQHF.

This sequence joins TRBV2 and TRBJ2-7, with 14 bases identical to TRBD2. The CDR3 contains 18 residues. CDR1 and CDR2 from the germline V gene are SNHLY and FYNNEI. The ends lost 2 bases at V and 5 bases at J; junction bases unmatched: 11. The CDR3 DNA follows: TGTGCCAGCAGTGAACGTTCAGGACTAGCGGGAGGCTACCACGAGCAGTACTTC. Translated: CASSERSGLAGGYHEQYF.

The chain joins TRBV9 to TRBJ1-3, with 8 bases matching TRBD1. This CDR3 has 17 residues. Germline V gene data show CDR1 as SGDLS and CDR2 as YYNGEE. Germline trimming cut 0 bases from V and 4 bases from J; bases unmatched to any gene: 9. The CDR3 loop is CASSVDPGGAKGNTIYF. For the CDR3, the DNA is TGTGCCAGCAGCGTAGACCCAGGGGGCGCAAAAGGAAACACCATATATTTT.

V and J are TRBV6-5 and TRBJ1-2, with D maybe TRBD1 (6 bases). Germline V gene data show CDR1 as MNHEY and CDR2 as SVGAGI. Deletions cut 6 bases from V and 4 bases from J, with 15 bases between. The CDR3 consists of 14 residues. CDR3: CASSYEDSTYGYTF. In DNA form, the CDR3 reads TGTGCCAGCAGCTACGAGGACAGTACCTATGGCTACACCTTC.

This chain links TRBV10-3 with TRBJ1-5, with 9 nucleotides matching TRBD1. This CDR3 region has 15 residues. Germline CDR1 ENHRY, CDR2 SYGVKD. J gave up 7 bases and V 4 bases, and 8 bases lay outside the gene matches. CDR3 sequence reads: CAISADRGIGQPQHF. CDR3 DNA sequence: TGTGCCATCAGTGCAGACAGGGGGATCGGGCAGCCCCAGCATTTT.

The chain employs TRBV5-1 and TRBJ1-2; D is undetermined. Trimming pared 2 bases from V and 5 bases from J, leaving 13 bases between. From germline, CDR1 is SGHRS and CDR2 YFSETQ. The CDR3 covers 14 residues. The CDR3 DNA reads TGCGCCAGCAGCTTACAGAATCTTCATTATGGCTACACCTTC. Its translation is CASSLQNLHYGYTF.

The CDR3 region has the DNA TGTGCCAGCAGCTTAGGTGTCAGTTCCACCGGGGAGCTGTTTTTT. It yields the protein CASSLGVSSTGELFF. V gene TRBV7-2 combines with J gene TRBJ2-2, with D uncertain. This CDR3 is built from 15 residues. Germline V CDR1 and CDR2: SGHTA, FQGNSA. V lost 1 base, J lost 4 bases, and 10 bases lay in between. Combining the CDR3 with reference TRBV7-2 and TRBJ2-2 gives the whole variable domain GAGVSQSPSNKVTEKGKDVELRCDPISGHTALYWYRQSLGQGLEFLIYFQGNSAPDKSGLPSDRFSAERTGGSVSTLTIQRTQQEDSAVYLCASSLGVSSTGELFFGEGSRLTVL.

The gene calls are TRBV11-1 and TRBJ1-6, with TRBD1 matching 9 bases. Germline CDR1 and CDR2: SGHAT and FQDESV (reference sequence). V lost 4 bases and J lost 10; bases outside the gene matches: 5. The CDR3 contains 14 residues. CDR3 loop: CASSSGTGNSPLHF. The CDR3 bases are TGTGCCAGCAGCTCCGGGACAGGGAACTCACCCCTCCACTTT.

V and J are TRBV20-1 and TRBJ1-6; tentatively, D is TRBD1 (5 bases). Germline V gene lookup returns CDR1 DFQATT and CDR2 SNEGSKA (reference sequence). V shed 3 bases and J shed 7 bases, with 16 bases lying between them. CDR3 length: 15 amino acids. CDR3 in DNA: TGCAGTGCTAGTTCCCCCGGAGGGGTGAATTCACCCCTCCACTTT. It is translated as CSASSPGGVNSPLHF.

V gene TRBV7-2 combines with J gene TRBJ2-1, with 11 bases fitting TRBD2. Germline V gives CDR1 SGHTA, CDR2 FQGNSA. The trim removed 1 base at V and 9 bases at J, leaving 2 bases unmatched. The CDR3 is made up of 14 amino acids. This CDR3 is CASSLVAGGVEQFF. The CDR3 region has the DNA TGTGCCAGCAGCTTAGTAGCGGGAGGGGTTGAGCAGTTCTTC.

V usage is TRBV2 and J usage is TRBJ2-5; D might be TRBD1 (5 bases). Germline V CDR1 and CDR2: SNHLY, FYNNEI. The ends were cut back, 7 bases at V and 2 bases at J, with 23 bases in the middle. This CDR3 comprises 17 residues. This CDR3 is CASTKRGFTQPQETQYF. The CDR3 nucleotides read TGTGCCAGCACCAAAAGGGGATTTACGCAACCTCAAGAGACCCAGTACTTC.

The CDR3 bases are TGCGCCAGCAGCCCTAAGGGTCTAGCGGGGGCCCAGTACTTC. It codes for CASSPKGLAGAQYF. The chain links TRBV4-1 to TRBJ2-5; 10 positions agree with TRBD2. V was pared by 4 bases and J by 9 bases, with 8 bases of the junction left unmatched. Germline V gene sequence: CDR1 MGHRA, CDR2 YSYEKL. The CDR3 spans 14 residues.

The chain couples TRBV29-1 to TRBJ2-7, with TRBD1 matching 7 bases. The V and J ends lost 5 bases and 2 bases, in that order; junction bases with no gene match: 6. CDR3 size: 13 residues. Germline CDR1 and CDR2: SQVTM and ANQGSEA. The CDR3 coding sequence is TGCAGCGTTTTCCGGGACAGCCCCTACGAGCAGTACTTC. Translation: CSVFRDSPYEQYF.

Points on this clone: The same CDR3 is also encoded by other DNA sequences in this sample. V usage is TRBV3-1 (or the pseudogene TRBV3-2) and J usage is TRBJ2-7, with 9 bases aligning to TRBD1. The CDR3 covers 14 residues. Germline-derived CDR1 and CDR2 are LGHDT and YNNKEL (reference sequence). The V gene end was trimmed by 4 bases and the J gene end by 3 bases; junction bases not matched to a gene: 4. Here the CDR3 DNA reads TGTGCCAGCAGCCCTGGACAGGGGATCTACGAGCAGTACTTC. Translating gives CASSPGQGIYEQYF.

The genes are TRBV4-2 and TRBJ1-6; perhaps TRBD1 as D (5 bases). CDR1 and CDR2 (germline): LGHNA, YNFKEQ. Trimming left V 4 bases short and J 8 bases short, with 12 bases between. The CDR3 extends over 14 amino acids. This CDR3 is CASSPGKGDSPLHF. DNA of the CDR3: TGTGCCAGCAGCCCAGGCAAAGGGGATTCACCCCTCCACTTT.